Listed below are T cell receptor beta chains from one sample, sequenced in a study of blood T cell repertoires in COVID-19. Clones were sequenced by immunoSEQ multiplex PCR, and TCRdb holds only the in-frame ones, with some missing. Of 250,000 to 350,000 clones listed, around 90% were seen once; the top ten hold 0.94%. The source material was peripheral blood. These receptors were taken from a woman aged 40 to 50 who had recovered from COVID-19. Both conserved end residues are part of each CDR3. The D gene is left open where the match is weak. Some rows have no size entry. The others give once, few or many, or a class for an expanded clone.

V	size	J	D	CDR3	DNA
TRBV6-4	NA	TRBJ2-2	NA	CASSSEASLNTGELFF	TGTGCCAGCAGCTCCGAGGCTAGCCTGAATACCGGGGAGCTGTTTTTT
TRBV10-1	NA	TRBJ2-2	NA	CASSESFVGELFF	TGCGCCAGCAGTGAGTCGTTTGTAGGGGAGCTGTTTTTT
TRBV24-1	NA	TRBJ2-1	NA	CATSDSRDHYNEQFF	TGTGCCACCAGTGATTCGCGGGATCACTACAATGAGCAGTTCTTC
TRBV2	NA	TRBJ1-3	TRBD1	CASRPADRVFSGNTIYF	TGTGCCAGCAGACCCGCCGACAGGGTATTCTCTGGAAACACCATATATTTT
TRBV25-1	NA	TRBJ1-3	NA	CASSAPGTGSGNTIYF	TGTGCCAGCAGCGCCCCGGGAACGGGCTCTGGAAACACCATATATTTT
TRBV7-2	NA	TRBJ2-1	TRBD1	CASSSPGQHFDEQFF	TGTGCCAGCAGCTCCCCGGGACAGCATTTCGATGAGCAGTTCTTC
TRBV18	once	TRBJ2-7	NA	CASSPMQGGSYEQYF	TGTGCCAGCTCACCGATGCAGGGAGGCTCCTACGAGCAGTACTTC
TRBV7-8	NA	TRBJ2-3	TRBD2	CASRAGGGAQADTQYF	TGTGCCAGCAGAGCCGGGGGGGGCGCACAGGCAGATACGCAGTATTTT
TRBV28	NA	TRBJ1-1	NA	CASSFMDDSQAFF	TGTGCCAGCAGTTTCATGGATGACTCTCAAGCTTTCTTT
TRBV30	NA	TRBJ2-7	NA	CAWGGTAPFYEQYF	TGTGCCTGGGGGGGGACAGCCCCATTCTACGAGCAGTACTTC
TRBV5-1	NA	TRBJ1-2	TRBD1	CASSWGTGDNYGYTF	TGCGCCAGCAGCTGGGGGACAGGGGATAACTATGGCTACACCTTC
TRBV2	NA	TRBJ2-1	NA	CASSVLAETYNEQFF	TGTGCCAGCAGTGTTTTAGCGGAAACCTACAATGAGCAGTTCTTC
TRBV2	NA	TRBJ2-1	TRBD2	CASSGTRFYNEQFF	TGTGCCAGCAGTGGGACTAGATTCTACAATGAGCAGTTCTTC
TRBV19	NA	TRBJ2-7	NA	CASSIDRSYEQYF	TGTGCCAGTAGTATAGACAGATCCTACGAGCAGTACTTC
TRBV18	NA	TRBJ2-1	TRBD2	CASSPLVGGGYNEQFF	TGTGCCAGCTCACCACTGGTCGGGGGGGGGTACAATGAGCAGTTCTTC
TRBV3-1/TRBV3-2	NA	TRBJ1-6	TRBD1	CASSGRTGNSPLHF	TGTGCCAGCAGCGGGAGGACAGGAAATTCACCCCTCCACTTT
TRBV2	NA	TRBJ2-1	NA	CASSRDLSSYNEQFF	TGTGCCAGCAGCAGGGACTTGAGCTCCTACAATGAGCAGTTCTTC
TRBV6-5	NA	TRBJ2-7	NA	CASADTIADEQYF	TGTGCCAGCGCAGATACCATTGCCGACGAGCAGTACTTC
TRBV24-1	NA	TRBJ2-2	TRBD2	CATSPGLAGYSVTGELFF	TGTGCCACCAGCCCGGGACTAGCGGGATATTCGGTCACCGGGGAGCTGTTTTTT
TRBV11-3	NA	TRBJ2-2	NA	CASSLDTWGPKETGELFF	TGTGCCAGCAGCTTAGATACCTGGGGCCCAAAGGAAACCGGGGAGCTGTTTTTT
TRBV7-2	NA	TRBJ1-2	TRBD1	CASSFMRGQGYGYTF	TGTGCCAGCAGCTTCATGAGGGGGCAGGGCTATGGCTACACCTTC
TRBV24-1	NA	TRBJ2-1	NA	CATSDSLAYEQFF	TGTGCCACCAGTGATTCTCTAGCTTACGAGCAGTTCTTC
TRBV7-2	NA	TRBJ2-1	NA	CASSLGLRNEQFF	TGTGCCAGCAGTTTGGGCCTCCGCAATGAGCAGTTCTTC
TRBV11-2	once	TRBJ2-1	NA	CASRDQGGSEQFF	TGTGCCAGCAGAGATCAGGGGGGTAGTGAGCAGTTCTTC
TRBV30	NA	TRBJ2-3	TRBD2	CAWSVTSGKTTDTQYF	TGTGCCTGGAGTGTAACCAGCGGGAAGACCACAGATACGCAGTATTTT
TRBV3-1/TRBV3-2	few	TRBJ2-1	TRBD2	CASSQLALLAGAYKNEQFF	TGTGCCAGCAGCCAACTTGCGTTGTTAGCGGGAGCATATAAGAATGAGCAGTTCTTC
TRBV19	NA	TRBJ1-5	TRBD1	CASSEQGLRYAQHF	TGTGCCAGTAGTGAACAGGGGTTGAGGTACGCTCAGCATTTT
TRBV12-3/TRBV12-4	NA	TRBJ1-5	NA	CASSLGPHGPQHF	TGTGCCAGCAGTTTAGGGCCCCATGGGCCCCAGCATTTT
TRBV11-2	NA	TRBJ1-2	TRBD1	CASSRTGNYGYTF	TGTGCCAGCAGCCGGACAGGGAACTATGGCTACACCTTC
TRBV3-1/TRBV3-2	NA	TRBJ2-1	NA	CASSQDGGGNEQFF	TGTGCCAGCAGCCAAGATGGTGGGGGGAATGAGCAGTTCTTC
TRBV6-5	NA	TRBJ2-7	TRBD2	CASRSSGSSYEQYF	TGTGCCAGCAGGTCCAGCGGGAGCTCCTACGAGCAGTACTTC
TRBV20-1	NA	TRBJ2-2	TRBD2	CSASKASGSNTGELFF	TGCAGTGCTAGTAAGGCTAGCGGGAGCAACACCGGGGAGCTGTTTTTT
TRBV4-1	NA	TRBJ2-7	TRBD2	CASSQASGSSYEQYF	TGCGCCAGCAGCCAAGCTAGCGGGAGCTCCTACGAGCAGTACTTC
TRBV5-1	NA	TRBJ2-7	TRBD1	CASSKDRGHWYEQYF	TGCGCCAGCAGCAAGGACAGGGGGCATTGGTACGAGCAGTACTTC
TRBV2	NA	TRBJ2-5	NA	CASHPGVWETQYF	TGTGCCAGCCACCCGGGTGTCTGGGAGACCCAGTACTTC
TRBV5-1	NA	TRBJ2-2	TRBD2	CASSIAGEDGELFF	TGCGCCAGCAGCATAGCGGGAGAAGACGGGGAGCTGTTTTTT
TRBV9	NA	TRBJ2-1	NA	CASSGSVGEQFF	TGTGCCAGCAGCGGAAGCGTCGGTGAGCAGTTCTTC
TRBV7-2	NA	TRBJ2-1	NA	CASSFGTKQFF	TGTGCCAGCAGCTTCGGGACAAAGCAGTTCTTC
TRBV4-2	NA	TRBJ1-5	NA	CASSQDIAIDQPQHF	TGTGCCAGCAGCCAAGATATCGCGATCGATCAGCCCCAGCATTTT
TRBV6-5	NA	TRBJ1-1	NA	CASSYDRRGTEAFF	TGTGCCAGCAGTTACGATCGCCGGGGAACTGAAGCTTTCTTT
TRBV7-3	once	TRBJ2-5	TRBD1	CASSLLGTGAQETQYF	TGTGCCAGCAGCTTACTCGGGACAGGAGCACAAGAGACCCAGTACTTC
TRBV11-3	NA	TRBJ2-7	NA	CASSSHRVYEQYF	TGTGCCAGCAGCTCCCACCGAGTCTACGAGCAGTACTTC
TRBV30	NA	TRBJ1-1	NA	CAWSNAVEAFF	TGTGCCTGGAGTAATGCGGTTGAAGCTTTCTTT
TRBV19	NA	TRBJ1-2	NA	CASSIDVETDYGYTF	TGTGCCAGTAGTATAGACGTGGAGACGGACTATGGCTACACCTTC
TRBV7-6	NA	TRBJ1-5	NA	CASSLGAGNQPQHF	TGTGCCAGCAGCTTAGGAGCCGGCAATCAGCCCCAGCATTTT
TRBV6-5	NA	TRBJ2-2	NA	CASNKLGGTGELFF	TGTGCCAGCAACAAACTAGGAGGCACCGGGGAGCTGTTTTTT
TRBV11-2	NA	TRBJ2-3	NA	CASSLDRGADTQYF	TGTGCCAGCAGCTTAGATAGGGGCGCAGATACGCAGTATTTT
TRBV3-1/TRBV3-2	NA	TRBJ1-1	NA	CASSQVGGVSTEAFF	TGTGCCAGCAGCCAAGTTGGGGGGGTGAGCACTGAAGCTTTCTTT
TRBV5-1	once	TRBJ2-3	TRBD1	CASSLQGERSDTQYF	TGCGCCAGCAGCTTACAGGGGGAAAGGTCAGATACGCAGTATTTT
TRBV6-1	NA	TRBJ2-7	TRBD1	CASSELPGQGVYEQYF	TGTGCCAGCAGTGAACTCCCGGGACAGGGGGTTTACGAGCAGTACTTC
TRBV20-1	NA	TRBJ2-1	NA	CSASRLLLYNEQFF	TGCAGTGCTAGTAGACTACTCCTCTACAATGAGCAGTTCTTC
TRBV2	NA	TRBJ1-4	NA	CASSEAATNEKLFF	TGTGCCAGCAGTGAGGCGGCAACTAATGAAAAACTGTTTTTT
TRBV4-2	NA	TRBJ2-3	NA	CASSPSVLAADTQYF	TGTGCCAGCAGCCCTTCGGTCCTAGCTGCAGATACGCAGTATTTT
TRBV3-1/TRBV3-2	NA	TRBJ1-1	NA	CASSPYVRRTEAFF	TGTGCCAGCAGCCCGTACGTAAGGCGGACTGAAGCTTTCTTT
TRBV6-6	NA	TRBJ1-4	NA	CASSSRAGANEKLFF	TGTGCCAGCAGTTCCAGGGCGGGGGCTAATGAAAAACTGTTTTTT
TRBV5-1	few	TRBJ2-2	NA	CASSFQQANTGELFF	TGCGCCAGCAGCTTCCAGCAGGCGAACACCGGGGAGCTGTTTTTT
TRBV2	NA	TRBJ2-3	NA	CASSEIRGKSDTQYF	TGTGCCAGCAGTGAAATTCGCGGGAAGTCAGATACGCAGTATTTT